This T cell receptor beta chain was identified during a study of cytomegalovirus exposure and HLA in healthy donors (dated by TCRdb to 2016 to 2017). In terms of the full investigation: In an earlier analysis of some 550 of the donors, around 300 Gb of sequence data and 100 million or so unique TCR beta sequences from 180 million or so T cells were reported. About 330 gigabases of sequencing data and approximately 92 million unique TCR sequences made up an early release that covered fewer than 650 HLA-typed donors. Of the roughly 400 genotyped donors, 81% were placed in the genetic ancestry cluster associated with self-reported Caucasian donors. The study was designed to test whether signatures of past pathogen exposure could be identified by cataloging public T cell receptors. The study profiled the T cell repertoires of about 640 subjects by immunosequencing and related them to cytomegalovirus serostatus. In addition to the first cohort of 666 subjects, a separate validation cohort of 120 different subjects was used. To predict cytomegalovirus infection status, the study combined high-throughput TCR immunosequencing, statistical association of individual TCRs with disease status, and machine learning. To study patterns of TCR occurrence, a later analysis re-analyzed previously published TCR beta repertoires from 600 to 750 donors and added high-resolution HLA genotyping. Rather than using new phenotypic data, the later analysis identified candidate immune exposures from TCR beta sequences and from how often those sequences occurred across donors. To decide whether each TCR beta V gene segment behaved as functional or pseudogenic, an earlier analysis of over 500 of the donors relied on high-throughput TCR beta sequencing. Donor age, sex, ethnicity and CMV serostatus were compiled alongside the repertoire data. Genome-wide SNP genotypes for about 55% of the 666 donors were used in a later genetic analysis, which treated that subset as a discovery cohort. All discovery cohort repertoires had been generated using a single sequencing platform. HLA typing covered class I and class II loci at four-digit resolution. Typing coverage differed by locus: A, B, C, DRB1 and DQB1 were typed in roughly 629-630 donors, DQA1 in 500 to 550, DPA1 in roughly 590, and DPB1 in 472. A few DR-DQ haplotypes were treated as single units for association and clustering because of strong linkage in the cohort. Among 398 genotyped donors of the cohort, an average of about 240,000 unique TCR beta nucleotide sequences were sequenced per donor, roughly a sixth of them non-productive. General findings and caveats noted by the study authors: Sequencing depth was assumed to be roughly uniform across donors in the presence/absence analyses, though that assumption may not hold. An association between a missense DCLRE1C variant and V-gene and J-gene trimming of TCR beta chains was found in a later genetic analysis and replicated in an independent cohort. A cluster of highly shared sequence variants was judged likely to be a technical artifact of the sequencing pipeline. A further reported finding was that TCR beta sequences accurately predicted the HLA-A and HLA-B alleles for most subjects in the first cohort. The study gave a list of more than 150 TCR beta chains associated with cytomegalovirus. In vitro tests confirmed that three of the cytomegalovirus-associated TCR beta chains recognize cytomegalovirus antigens. In both the original and validation cohorts, the classifier was reported to diagnose cytomegalovirus status with high specificity and sensitivity. An earlier analysis of roughly 570 of the donors showed that most TCR beta V segments appeared in productive rearrangements either about 87% or about 30% of the time, which broadly matched IMGT annotations. Linkage disequilibrium might explain the correlated functional status among segregating V segments, but an unknown experimental factor could not be ruled out. Compared with the approximately 670-donor mean, donors in an Asian-associated ancestry cluster had fewer N-insertions in productive TCRs, according to a later genetic analysis. While some public TCRs were present in many individuals, most TCR sequences turned up only very rarely across donors. The authors suggested that the approach could potentially be generalized to other disease states and immunological phenotypes. Because HLA typing was missing for some donors at each locus, association tests included only the typed subset. According to a later analysis, TCR association rates differed among HLA loci, with DRB1 alleles showing the most associated TCRs and HLA-C alleles showing the fewest. CMV serostatus was the only immune exposure information available for the cohort. A later analysis reported that several top co-occurrence clusters appeared linked to parvovirus B19, influenza, CMV and Epstein-Barr virus. The cohort was sequenced for TCR beta chains only, and without alpha or paired-chain data the features that could be detected were limited. When HLA alleles, especially DR and DQ, strongly co-occurred, attributing TCR associations to individual alleles was difficult. In a later analysis, around 15,000 TCR beta sequences were associated with specific HLA alleles at a false discovery rate of 0.05. The earlier analysis of 587 of the donors excluded roughly 16 rarely observed V segments, including chromosome 9 orphons, because counts were too low. Most CMV-associated TCR beta chains appeared to be HLA-restricted in a later analysis, and the HLA associations seemed to be driven largely by CMV exposure. Some IMGT-functional V segments, including TRBV6-2 and TRBV6-3, could not be distinguished by the 87-base-pair reads and were therefore excluded. A later analysis found that HLA-associated TCR beta chains were more clonally expanded and had lower generation probabilities than equally common non-associated chains.

About this clone itself: The target of this receptor is not known. Qualities for individual bases were not recorded, and no much larger clone is one base off.

The germline V gene yields ENHRY for CDR1 and SYGVKD for CDR2. The V end gives up 5 bases and the J end 1 base, leaving 15 bases in the junction not matched to a gene. The CDR3 has 19 amino acids, counting the end cysteine and phenylalanine. Kept here is only the CDR3 DNA, which spans 57 bases and is read in frame from base 1. Library preparation employed the immunoSEQ multiplex PCR assay. The multiplex PCR relied on a mix of 60 forward primers for TCR Vbeta segments and 13 reverse primers for TCR Jbeta segments. Amplification of the CDR3 region of rearranged TCR beta genes was performed with a multiplex PCR assay on genomic DNA. The amplified TCR beta libraries were sequenced on the Illumina HiSeq System as 87-base-pair reads. The paper's data handling went like this. Across the 500 to 850 repertoires, a later analysis counted roughly 84 million unique TCR beta chains, around 11 million of which were shared by at least two donors. Raw reads were error-corrected and collapsed into unique sequences by a nearest-neighbor algorithm in which closely related sequences were merged to remove PCR and sequencing errors. CDR3 sequences were aligned to IMGT reference sequences to assign V, D and J gene segments. Each retained sequence needed at least a six-nucleotide match to both a V gene segment and a J gene segment. Rearrangements were called productive when the CDR3 lacked stop codons and stayed in frame with V and J; all others were non-productive. CDR3 was defined by IMGT convention, running from the second conserved V-encoded cysteine to the conserved J-encoded phenylalanine. The earlier analysis of about 570 of the donors excluded any sequence lacking an unambiguous match to a single V gene segment. An earlier analysis of some 610 of the donors called V segments functional above 56.7% productive rearrangements and segregating when the between-donor standard deviation exceeded 5%. To diagnose cytomegalovirus status from the catalog of TCR beta chain sequences, a statistical classification framework was built. In a later analysis, TCR nucleotide sequences were compared against IMGT/GENE-DB human TR gene sequences so that V and J genes could be assigned. A later analysis assigned CDR3 sequences and most-parsimonious VDJ recombination scenarios with the TCRdist pipeline. A later analysis defined each TCR beta chain by its CDR3 amino acid sequence plus V-gene family, and excluded reads lacking a unique V-gene family. A later analysis removed 592 highly shared, low-generation-probability nucleotide sequences to deal with suspected cross-contamination and a sequencing artifact. In a later analysis, a clonal expansion index was calculated for each public chain from normalized within-repertoire ranks of inferred template counts. Generation probabilities in a later analysis came from a VDJ recombination model fitted to out-of-frame rearrangements, and those results were checked against IGoR. In a later analysis, hypergeometric tests were used to score TCR-TCR, TCR-HLA and TCR-CMV co-occurrence, with a repertoire-size bias correction applied to TCR pairs. In a later analysis, false discovery rates were estimated by permuting HLA or CMV assignments 20 times. In a later analysis, co-occurring TCRs were grouped with DBSCAN, and TCRdist sequence similarity was added when clustering was performed within HLA-allele-positive subsets. For co-occurrence clustering, repertoires with fewer than 30,000 or more than 120,000 public chains were excluded, along with a handful of repertoires with anomalous nucleotide sharing. TCRdb took over this immuneACCESS table, retaining in-frame rearrangements with V and J assigned. Such tables are incomplete; in checked studies, under half of the missing clones stem from an unresolved V gene, and the remainder is unexplained. The DNA gave D and trimming, while V, J and clone size come from that table. The sample has 100,000 to 150,000 clones on record, 75% to 85% of them singletons. The ten largest make up 1% of the sample.

In total, roughly 670 healthy bone marrow donors made up the cohort. At the time of sampling, every cohort member was nominally healthy, though immune exposures that went unrecorded were likely present. The donor was CMV seronegative and was included in the group of about 350 seronegative cohort members. A peripheral blood sample was provided by each donor, and peripheral blood mononuclear cells were used for TCR beta sequencing. Genomic DNA was extracted from the blood cell samples with the Qiagen DNeasy Blood Extraction Kit. This sequence uses TRBV10-3 and TRBJ2-3, and TRBD2 aligns with 10 junction nucleotides. The sequence was obtained from a man aged 35 to 55 in good health and CMV-seronegative. The sequencing sample was made of PBMCs. The nucleotide sequence is TGTGCCATCAGTTCCGGACTAGCGGCTTTATCCGTAGGCACAGATACGCAGTATTTT. This codes for CAISSGLAALSVGTDTQYF.